This TCR beta chain was sequenced in a study of human T cells and chemical hapten exposure. In the study overall: Per-sample variation in TCR yield stemmed mainly from small pooled library volume differences.

Germline-derived CDR1 and CDR2 are DFQATT and SNEGSKA (reference sequence). The CDR3 contains 13 residues. V gave up 3 bases and J gave up 4 bases; unmatched junction bases: 3. In its sample, this clonotype was seen many times. The antigen is unknown. Time point indicated: healthy volunteer bleed at 2 weeks. From whole blood left unfractionated, total RNA was extracted. Each cDNA molecule in the library carried unique molecular identifiers. In the authors' methods: With a range of roughly 23,224 to 690,600, the median per sample was about 87,000 TCRs. Using its own MiXCR run on the RACE reads, TCRdb lists one record per CDR3 protein. The V and J calls follow TCRdb's processing rather than the paper's. Of approximately 45,000 distinct CDR3 sequences in the sample, over 3.5% were seen once. Study results and caveats: The study found that DPC sensitization did not change TCRs above 1 in 1000 frequency.

Sample: whole blood. The chain employs TRBV20-1 and TRBJ2-4; 7 nucleotides match TRBD1. The TCR was taken from a female donor in good health. Some clones in this sample may be carry-over from other donors' samples. This chain's CDR3 is CSASPDRKNIQYF. The CDR3 coding sequence is TGCAGTGCTAGTCCGGACAGGAAAAACATTCAGTACTTC.